Listed below are T cell receptor beta chains from one sample, sequenced in a study of regulatory T cells. Clones were read by immunoSEQ multiplex PCR, and TCRdb kept only the in-frame ones, dropping some. The table lists around 16,000 clones, 84% of them singletons. Sequencing was carried out using conventional CD4+ T cells sorted from blood. These receptor sequences come from a person in their thirties with CD3G deficiency. Each CDR3 is given without its conserved first and last residue.

J gene,V gene,CDR3 protein
TRBJ1-2,TRBV7-8,ASSPPGRGYT
TRBJ1-2,TRBV10-2,ASSEAGTGNAGGYT
TRBJ2-2,TRBV6-1,ASRSSGRVYGELF
TRBJ1-1,TRBV5-1,ASSFWTVSTEAF
TRBJ1-1,TRBV4-1,ASSQARRITEAF
TRBJ2-7,TRBV28,ASSLSGGSYEQY
TRBJ2-7,TRBV10-3,AISESSGRVYEQY
TRBJ2-3,TRBV28,ASSRPGSDTQY
TRBJ2-2,TRBV19,ASSIVLNTGELF
TRBJ2-6,TRBV18,ASSPLTGANVLT
TRBJ2-7,TRBV28,ASSQIGRATYEQY
TRBJ2-2,TRBV7-9,ASSLALDRAAGELF
TRBJ1-2,TRBV6-1,ASSDPPRGHYGYT
TRBJ1-2,TRBV7-2,ASSSYRGGGYT
TRBJ2-2,TRBV19,ASSSFLVGGTNTGELF
TRBJ2-4,TRBV7-9,ASAVRESNIQY
TRBJ1-2,TRBV28,ASSALVAYGYT
TRBJ2-7,TRBV10-3,AISDHPGAEQY
TRBJ2-5,TRBV7-8,ASSLGVGTGGETQY
TRBJ1-2,TRBV7-9,ASSLSDLYGYT
TRBJ2-2,TRBV19,ASSLTGGTGELF
TRBJ2-3,TRBV7-9,ASSMGTGRQY
TRBJ1-2,TRBV28,ASSPTGRANYGYT
TRBJ1-2,TRBV7-9,ASSLDEHGYT
TRBJ2-3,TRBV5-1,ASSLGTSGRITDTQY
TRBJ1-5,TRBV28,ASRDRVGDSGNQPQH
TRBJ1-6,TRBV6-4,ASSGARGGNSPLH
TRBJ2-7,TRBV6-1,ASRRYPGYEQY
TRBJ1-2,TRBV28,ASSSGTPAYGYT
TRBJ2-7,TRBV10-2,ASSSTRRWANEQY
TRBJ2-7,TRBV27,ASSPRGGPSEQY
TRBJ1-3,TRBV5-1,ASSEQGTGSGNTIY
TRBJ1-1,TRBV18,ASSYSQNTEAF
TRBJ2-2,TRBV5-1,ASSPGTSGSTGELF
TRBJ1-2,TRBV28,ASHPERGRGYT
TRBJ1-2,TRBV27,ASSLAAEGGYT
TRBJ1-2,TRBV30,AFASNSYGTYT
TRBJ2-2,TRBV5-1,ASSLERGRSGELF
TRBJ2-1,TRBV6-1,ASSGTGYYNEQF
TRBJ1-5,TRBV10-3,AISQGPGQPQH
TRBJ2-6,TRBV6-1,ASSEGTTGANVLT
TRBJ1-1,TRBV28,ASSDPPQWGQVAEAF
TRBJ1-2,TRBV28,ASSQGHPLRYGYT
TRBJ2-7,TRBV7-2,ASSSQGVYEQY
TRBJ1-5,TRBV28,ASGLAQRNQPQH
TRBJ1-4,TRBV28,ASSLSKGARGKLF
TRBJ2-7,TRBV6-6,ASSAGPMYEQY
TRBJ1-2,TRBV10-3,AISEGITEGYT
TRBJ1-2,TRBV6-1,ASSEAGPGYAALSYYGYT
TRBJ2-2,TRBV28,ASLPFPGELF
TRBJ1-1,TRBV7-9,ASSLGGLEAF
TRBJ1-1,TRBV6-6,ASREPRAEAF
TRBJ2-1,TRBV28,ASSLRDLQF